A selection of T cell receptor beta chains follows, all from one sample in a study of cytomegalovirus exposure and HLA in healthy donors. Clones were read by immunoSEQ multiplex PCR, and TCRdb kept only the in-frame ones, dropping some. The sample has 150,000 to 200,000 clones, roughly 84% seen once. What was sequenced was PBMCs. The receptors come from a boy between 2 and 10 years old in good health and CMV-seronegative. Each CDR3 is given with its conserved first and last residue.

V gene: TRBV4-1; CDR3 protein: CASSQYSRETQYF
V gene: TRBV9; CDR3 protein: CASSGRVASFHEQYF
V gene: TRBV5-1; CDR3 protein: CASSRTPSPSPYNEQFF
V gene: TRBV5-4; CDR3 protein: CASSLQGSNEKLFF
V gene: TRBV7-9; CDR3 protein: CASRGGGRGGYTF
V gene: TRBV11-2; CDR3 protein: CASSLDKRSYEQYF
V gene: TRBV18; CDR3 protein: CASSLGQNTGELFF
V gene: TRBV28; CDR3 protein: CASSFRGSGANVLTF
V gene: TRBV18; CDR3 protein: CASSPPSGSYEQYF
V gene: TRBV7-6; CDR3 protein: CASSRTSGSNRYNEQFF
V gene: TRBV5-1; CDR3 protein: CASSYWTGANYGYTF
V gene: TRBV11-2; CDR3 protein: CASSRLRVPNEQFF
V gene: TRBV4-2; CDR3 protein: CASSRDSLREAFF
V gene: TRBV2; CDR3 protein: CASRTSGLNEQFF
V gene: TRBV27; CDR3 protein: CASSLGRGSTGANVLTF
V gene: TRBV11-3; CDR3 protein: CASSFGVSGQQETQYF
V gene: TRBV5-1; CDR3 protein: CASSLAETYEQYF
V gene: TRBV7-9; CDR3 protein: CASSHSTGKNTEAFF
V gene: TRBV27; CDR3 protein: CASSFRGSWTLSTDTQYF
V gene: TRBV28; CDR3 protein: CASSLPGFEAFF
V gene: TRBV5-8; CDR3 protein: CASSLGQGRESDQPQHF
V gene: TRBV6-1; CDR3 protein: CASQVAGDSYEQYF
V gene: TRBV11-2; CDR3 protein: CASSNSGVLTDTQYF
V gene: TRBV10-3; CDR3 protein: CAISESGQSNQPQHF
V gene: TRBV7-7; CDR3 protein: CASSLLAGGPYNEQFF
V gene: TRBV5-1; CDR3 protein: CASSLGQRATNEKLFF
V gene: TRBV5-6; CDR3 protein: CASSPGTDPKEGYTF
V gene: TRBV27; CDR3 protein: CASSLRMSPLLREQYF
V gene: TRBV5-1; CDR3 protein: CASSLAARDTEAFF
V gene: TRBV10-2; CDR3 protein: CASSWPEAGNTIYF
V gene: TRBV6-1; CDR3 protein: CASSEGGSPYEQYF
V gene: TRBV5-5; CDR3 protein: CASSFSLAYTNEQFF
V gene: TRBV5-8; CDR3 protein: CASSSRGTEAFF
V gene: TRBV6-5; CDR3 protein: CASRGRDREHNEQFF
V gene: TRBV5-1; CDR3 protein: CASSLGQYGYTF